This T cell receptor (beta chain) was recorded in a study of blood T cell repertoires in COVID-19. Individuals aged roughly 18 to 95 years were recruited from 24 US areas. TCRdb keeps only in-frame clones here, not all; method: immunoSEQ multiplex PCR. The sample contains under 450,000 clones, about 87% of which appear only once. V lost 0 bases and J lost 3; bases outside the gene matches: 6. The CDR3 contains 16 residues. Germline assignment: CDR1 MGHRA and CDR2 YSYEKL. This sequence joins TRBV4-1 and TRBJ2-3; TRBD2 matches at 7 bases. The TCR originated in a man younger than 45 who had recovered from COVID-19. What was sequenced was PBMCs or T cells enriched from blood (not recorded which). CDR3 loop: CASSQEGGDYTDTQYF. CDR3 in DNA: TGCGCCAGCAGCCAAGAAGGAGGGGACTATACAGATACGCAGTATTTT.